Sequencing of this T cell receptor beta chain was carried out in a study of T cell repertoires in cytomegalovirus infection. Study-level background: Indications of both CMV infection and matching HLA type were provided by public TCR beta signatures.

TCRdb used MiXCR to reprocess the reads, holding one entry per CDR3 protein. The table includes 600,000 to 800,000 distinct CDR3 sequences, approximately 24% detected once. Study-wide points: Totalled public TCR beta family frequency picked out people who carried CMV plus the relevant HLA. CMV-specific TCR beta clonotypes restricted by HLA-C dominated the ex vivo response.

This clonotype has ten or more counts. As yet, its antigen is unknown. V was cut by 3 bases and J by 6 bases, with 21 bases left in between. CDR1 is SGHVS, CDR2 FQNEAQ, per germline. This CDR3 region has 16 residues. V gene TRBV7-8 combines with J gene TRBJ2-7; D is possibly TRBD1 (6 bases). The TCR originated in a human donor in good health (CMV status not recorded). Some clones in this sample may be carry-over from other donors' samples. Sequenced input: CD8+ T cells from PBMCs. CDR3 sequence (DNA): TGTGCCAGCAGCTTGTACACAGGGAGCATGTATGGCGAGCAGTACGTC. It specifies CASSLYTGSMYGEQYV.